Listed here is a single TCR beta chain. Original processing notes: Estimates of nucleated cell counts were drawn from the amplification of reference gene primers. TCRdb's copy holds only in-frame clones and misses some; the assay was immunoSEQ multiplex PCR. Clonal size and the V and J genes are those of that table, whereas D and trimming came from the DNA. The table has approximately 90,000 clones, less than 90% seen once. This entry is derived from a study of blood T cell repertoires in COVID-19. Study-wide context: Acute-phase and convalescent COVID-19 samples originated in the United States, Italy and Spain. Sources were T cells, B-cell-depleted T cells, or PBMCs; the material itself was cDNA or gDNA.

After removal of 2 bases from V and 2 bases from J, the junction contained 2 bases not matched to a gene. Looked up from germline, CDR1 is MNHNS and CDR2 is SASEGT. The CDR3 is 14 residues long. The chain joins TRBV6-1 to TRBJ1-1; 7 bases fit TRBD1. The sequence was obtained from a man aged 55-75 years with acute or convalescent COVID-19. What was sequenced was peripheral blood. The CDR3 DNA follows: TGTGCCAGCAGTGAACGGGACAGAAACACTGAAGCTTTCTTT. Its translation: CASSERDRNTEAFF.